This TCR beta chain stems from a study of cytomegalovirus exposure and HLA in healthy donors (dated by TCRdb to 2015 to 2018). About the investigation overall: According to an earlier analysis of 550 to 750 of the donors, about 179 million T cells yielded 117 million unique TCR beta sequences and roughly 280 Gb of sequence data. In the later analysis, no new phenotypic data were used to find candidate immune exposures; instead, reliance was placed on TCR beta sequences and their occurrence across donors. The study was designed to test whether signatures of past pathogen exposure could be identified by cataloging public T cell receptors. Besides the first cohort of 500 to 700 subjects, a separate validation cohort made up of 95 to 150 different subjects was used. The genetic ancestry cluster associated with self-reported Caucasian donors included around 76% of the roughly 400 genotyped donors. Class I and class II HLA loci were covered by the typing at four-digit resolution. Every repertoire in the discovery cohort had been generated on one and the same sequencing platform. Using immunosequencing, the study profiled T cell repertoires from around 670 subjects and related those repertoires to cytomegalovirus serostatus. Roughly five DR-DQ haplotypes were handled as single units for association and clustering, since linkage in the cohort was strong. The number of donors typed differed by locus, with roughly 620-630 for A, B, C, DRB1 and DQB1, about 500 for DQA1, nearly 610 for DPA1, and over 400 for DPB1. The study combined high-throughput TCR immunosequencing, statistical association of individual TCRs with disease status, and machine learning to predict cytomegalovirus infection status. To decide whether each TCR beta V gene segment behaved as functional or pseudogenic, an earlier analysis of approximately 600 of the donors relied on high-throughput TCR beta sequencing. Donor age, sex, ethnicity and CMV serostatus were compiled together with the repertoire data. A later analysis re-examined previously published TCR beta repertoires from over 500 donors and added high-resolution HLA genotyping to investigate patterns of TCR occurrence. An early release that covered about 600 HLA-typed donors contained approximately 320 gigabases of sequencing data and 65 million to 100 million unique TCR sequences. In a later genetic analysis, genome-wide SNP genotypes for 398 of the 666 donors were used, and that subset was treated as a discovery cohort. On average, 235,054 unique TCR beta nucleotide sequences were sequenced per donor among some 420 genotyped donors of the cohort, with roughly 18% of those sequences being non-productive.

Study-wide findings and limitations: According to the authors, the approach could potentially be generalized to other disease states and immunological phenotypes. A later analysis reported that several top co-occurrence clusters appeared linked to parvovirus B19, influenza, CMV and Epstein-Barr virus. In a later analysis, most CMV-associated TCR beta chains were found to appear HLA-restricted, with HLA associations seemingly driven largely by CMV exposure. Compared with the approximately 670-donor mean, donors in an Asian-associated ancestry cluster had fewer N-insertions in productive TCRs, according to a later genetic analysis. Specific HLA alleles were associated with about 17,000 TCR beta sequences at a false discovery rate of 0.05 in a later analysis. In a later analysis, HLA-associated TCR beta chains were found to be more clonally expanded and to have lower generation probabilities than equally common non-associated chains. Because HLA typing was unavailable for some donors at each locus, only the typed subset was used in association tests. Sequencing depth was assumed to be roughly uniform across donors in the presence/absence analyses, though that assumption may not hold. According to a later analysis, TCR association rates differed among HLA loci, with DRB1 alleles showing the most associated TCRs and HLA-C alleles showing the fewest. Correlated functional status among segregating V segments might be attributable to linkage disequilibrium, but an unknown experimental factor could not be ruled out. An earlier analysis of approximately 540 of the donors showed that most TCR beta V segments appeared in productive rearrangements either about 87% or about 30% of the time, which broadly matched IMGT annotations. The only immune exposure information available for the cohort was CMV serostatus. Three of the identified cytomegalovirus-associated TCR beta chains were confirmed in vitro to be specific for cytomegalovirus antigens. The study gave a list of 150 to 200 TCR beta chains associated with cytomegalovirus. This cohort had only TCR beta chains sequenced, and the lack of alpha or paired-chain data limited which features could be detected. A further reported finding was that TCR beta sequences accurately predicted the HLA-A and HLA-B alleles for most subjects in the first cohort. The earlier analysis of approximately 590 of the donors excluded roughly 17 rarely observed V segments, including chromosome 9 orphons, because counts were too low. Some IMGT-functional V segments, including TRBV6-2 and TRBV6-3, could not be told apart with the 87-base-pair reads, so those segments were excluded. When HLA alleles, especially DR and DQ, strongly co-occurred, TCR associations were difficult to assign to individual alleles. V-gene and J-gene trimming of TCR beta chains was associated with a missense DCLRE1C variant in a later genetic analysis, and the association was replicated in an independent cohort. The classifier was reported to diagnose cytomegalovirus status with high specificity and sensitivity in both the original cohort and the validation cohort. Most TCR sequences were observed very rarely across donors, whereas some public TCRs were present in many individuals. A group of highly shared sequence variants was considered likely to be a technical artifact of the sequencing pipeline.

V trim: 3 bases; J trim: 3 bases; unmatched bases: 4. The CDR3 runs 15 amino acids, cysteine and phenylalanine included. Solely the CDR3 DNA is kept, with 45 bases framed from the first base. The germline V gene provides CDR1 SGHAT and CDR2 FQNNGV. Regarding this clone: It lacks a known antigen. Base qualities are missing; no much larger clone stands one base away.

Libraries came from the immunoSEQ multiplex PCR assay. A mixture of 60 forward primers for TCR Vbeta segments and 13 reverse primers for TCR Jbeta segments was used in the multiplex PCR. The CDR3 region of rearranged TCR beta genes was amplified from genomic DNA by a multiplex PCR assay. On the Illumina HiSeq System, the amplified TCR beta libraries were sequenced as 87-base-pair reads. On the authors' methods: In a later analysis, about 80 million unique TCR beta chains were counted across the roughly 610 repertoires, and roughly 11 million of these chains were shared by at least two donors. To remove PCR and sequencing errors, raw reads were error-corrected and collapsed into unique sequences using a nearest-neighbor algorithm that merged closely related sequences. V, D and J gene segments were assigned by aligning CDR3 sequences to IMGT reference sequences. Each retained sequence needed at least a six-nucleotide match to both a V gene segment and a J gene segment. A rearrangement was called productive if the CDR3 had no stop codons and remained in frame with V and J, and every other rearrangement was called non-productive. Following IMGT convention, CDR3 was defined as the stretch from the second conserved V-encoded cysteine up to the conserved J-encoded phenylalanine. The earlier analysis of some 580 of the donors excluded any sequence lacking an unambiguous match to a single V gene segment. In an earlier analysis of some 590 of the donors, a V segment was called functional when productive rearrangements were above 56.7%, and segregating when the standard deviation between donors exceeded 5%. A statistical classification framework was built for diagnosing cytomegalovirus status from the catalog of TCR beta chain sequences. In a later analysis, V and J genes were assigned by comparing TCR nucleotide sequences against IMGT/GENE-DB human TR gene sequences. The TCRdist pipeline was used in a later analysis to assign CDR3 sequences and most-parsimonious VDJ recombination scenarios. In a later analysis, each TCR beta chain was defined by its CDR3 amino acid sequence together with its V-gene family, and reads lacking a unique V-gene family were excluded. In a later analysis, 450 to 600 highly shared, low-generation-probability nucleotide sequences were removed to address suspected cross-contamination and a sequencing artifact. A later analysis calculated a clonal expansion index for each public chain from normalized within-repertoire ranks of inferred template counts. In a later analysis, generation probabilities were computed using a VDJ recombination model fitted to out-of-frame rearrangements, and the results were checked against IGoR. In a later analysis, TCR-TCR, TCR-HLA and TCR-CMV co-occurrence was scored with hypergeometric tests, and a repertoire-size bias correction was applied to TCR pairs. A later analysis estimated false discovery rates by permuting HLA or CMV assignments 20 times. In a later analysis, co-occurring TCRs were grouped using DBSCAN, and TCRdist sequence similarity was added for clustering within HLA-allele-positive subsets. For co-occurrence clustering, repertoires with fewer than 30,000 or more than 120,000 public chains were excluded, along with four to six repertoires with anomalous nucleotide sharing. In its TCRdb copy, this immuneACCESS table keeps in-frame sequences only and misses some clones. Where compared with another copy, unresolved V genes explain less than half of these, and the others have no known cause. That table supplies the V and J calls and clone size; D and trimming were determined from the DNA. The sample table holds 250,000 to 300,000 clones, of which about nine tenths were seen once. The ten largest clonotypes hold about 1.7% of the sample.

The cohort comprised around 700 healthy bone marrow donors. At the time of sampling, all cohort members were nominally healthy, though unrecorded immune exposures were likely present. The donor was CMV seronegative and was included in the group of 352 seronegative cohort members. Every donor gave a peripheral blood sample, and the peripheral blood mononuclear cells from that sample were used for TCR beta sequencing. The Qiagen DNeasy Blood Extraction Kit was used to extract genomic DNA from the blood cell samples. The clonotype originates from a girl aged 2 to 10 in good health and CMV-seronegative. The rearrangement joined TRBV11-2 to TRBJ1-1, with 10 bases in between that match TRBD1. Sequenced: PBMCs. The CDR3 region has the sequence CASSFRQGADTEAFF. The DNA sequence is TGTGCCAGCAGCTTTAGACAGGGGGCGGACACTGAAGCTTTCTTT.